This T cell receptor beta chain was identified in a study of response to subunit inactivated influenza vaccine listed by TCRdb under 2018. Broadly, across the study: Deep quantitative profiling of the T cell receptor repertoire was used in the study to follow responses to a trivalent subunit inactivated influenza vaccine.

V is pared back by 3 bases and J by 2 bases, with 11 bases lying between the germline termini. Looking up the germline V gene yields CDR1 SGHRS and CDR2 YFSETQ. From the cysteine up to the phenylalanine, the CDR3 has a length of 14 residues. Only CDR3 DNA remains: 42 bases, in frame from the first base. Receptor libraries were prepared by RT-PCR. The sequencing machine was an Illumina HiSeq 2500. The public reads were reanalyzed by TCRdb: fastp trimming at Q25, MiXCR alignment, in-frame beta chains only. Rows with one shared CDR3 protein collapse into an entry with the most common genes and DNA. The sample profile shows more than 600,000 distinct CDR3 sequences; 18% of them were found once. Together, the top ten hold about a tenth of the sample. On the study overall, not on this receptor specifically: The authors suggested that each seasonal influenza vaccination may recruit only a limited number of new T cells.

Turning to this clonotype: It lacks a known antigen. Base qualities are not recorded, but no much larger clone differs from it by a single base.

Sequences were derived from PBMCs from blood, sampled roughly 5 days after vaccination. This chain is built from TRBV5-1 and TRBJ2-5, with no reliable assignment of the D segment. The TCR comes from a man aged 50 or older who received an inactivated influenza vaccine. Donor details come from another sample of the same person, matched by shared clones. The DNA sequence reads TGCGCCAGCAGCTCGTTACAGAGACAAGAGACCCAGTACTTC. Its protein reads: CASSSLQRQETQYF.